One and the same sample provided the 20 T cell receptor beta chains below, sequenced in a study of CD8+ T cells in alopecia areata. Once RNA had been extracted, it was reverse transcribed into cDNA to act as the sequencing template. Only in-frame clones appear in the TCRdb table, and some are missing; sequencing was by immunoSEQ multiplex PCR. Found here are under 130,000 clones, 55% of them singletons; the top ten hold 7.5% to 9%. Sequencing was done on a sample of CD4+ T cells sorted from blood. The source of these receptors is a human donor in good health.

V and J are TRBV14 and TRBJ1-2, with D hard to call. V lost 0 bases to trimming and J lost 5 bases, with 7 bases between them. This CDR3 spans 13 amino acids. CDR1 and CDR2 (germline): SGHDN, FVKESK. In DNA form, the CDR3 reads TGTGCCAGCAGCCAAGACAGGACTTATGGCTACACCTTC. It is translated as CASSQDRTYGYTF.

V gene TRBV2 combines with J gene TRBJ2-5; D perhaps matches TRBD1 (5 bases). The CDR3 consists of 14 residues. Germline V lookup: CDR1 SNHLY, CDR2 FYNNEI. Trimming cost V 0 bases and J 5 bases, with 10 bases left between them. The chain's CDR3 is CASSEALQGETQYF. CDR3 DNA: TGTGCCAGCAGTGAAGCGCTTCAGGGCGAGACCCAGTACTTC. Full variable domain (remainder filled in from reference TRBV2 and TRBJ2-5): EPEVTQTPSHQVTQMGQEVILRCVPISNHLYFYWYRQILGQKVEFLVSFYNNEISEKSEIFDDQFSVERPDGSNFTLKIRSTKLEDSAMYFCASSEALQGETQYFGPGTRLLVL.

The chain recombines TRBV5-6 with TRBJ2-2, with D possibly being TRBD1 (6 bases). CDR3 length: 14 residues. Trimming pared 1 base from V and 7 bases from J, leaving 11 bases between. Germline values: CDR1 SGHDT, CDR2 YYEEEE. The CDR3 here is CASSLTGRDGELFF. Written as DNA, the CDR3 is TGTGCCAGCAGCTTGACAGGGAGAGACGGGGAGCTGTTTTTT.

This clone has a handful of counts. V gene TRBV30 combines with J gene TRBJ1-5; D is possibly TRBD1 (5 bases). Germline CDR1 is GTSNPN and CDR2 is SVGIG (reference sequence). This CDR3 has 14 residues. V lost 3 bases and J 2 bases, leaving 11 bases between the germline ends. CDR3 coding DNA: TGTGCCTGGAGCCCGGTGGGGGGCAATCAGCCCCAGCATTTT. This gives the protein CAWSPVGGNQPQHF.

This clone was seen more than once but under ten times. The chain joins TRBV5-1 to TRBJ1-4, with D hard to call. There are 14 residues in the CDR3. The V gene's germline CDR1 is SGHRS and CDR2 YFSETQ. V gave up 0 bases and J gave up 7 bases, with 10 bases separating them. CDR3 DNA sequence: TGCGCCAGCAGCTTGGGACCCGGCGGTGAAAAACTGTTTTTT. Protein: CASSLGPGGEKLFF.

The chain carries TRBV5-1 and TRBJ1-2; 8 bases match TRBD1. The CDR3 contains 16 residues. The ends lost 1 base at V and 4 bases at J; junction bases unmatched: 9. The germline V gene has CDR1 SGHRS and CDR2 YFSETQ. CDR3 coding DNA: TGCGCCAGCAGCTTGAGACCAGGGGGCGAGGTCTATGGCTACACCTTC. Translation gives CASSLRPGGEVYGYTF.

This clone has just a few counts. The CDR3 region has the DNA TGTGCCATCAGTGCTGGACAGGGAGGCACAGATACGCAGTATTTT. It specifies CAISAGQGGTDTQYF. The rearrangement uses TRBV10-3 and TRBJ2-3, with 8 bases matching TRBD1. Germline CDR1 and CDR2: ENHRY and SYGVKD. Trimming at V came to 4 bases and at J to 1 base, leaving 4 bases not matched to a gene. The CDR3 runs 15 residues.

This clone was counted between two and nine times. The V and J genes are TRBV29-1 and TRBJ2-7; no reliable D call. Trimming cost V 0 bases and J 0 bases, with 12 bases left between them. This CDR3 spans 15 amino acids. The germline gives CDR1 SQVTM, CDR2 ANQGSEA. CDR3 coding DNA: TGCAGCGTTGAAGATGACCGCGCCAGCTCCTACGAGCAGTACTTC. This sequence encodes CSVEDDRASSYEQYF.

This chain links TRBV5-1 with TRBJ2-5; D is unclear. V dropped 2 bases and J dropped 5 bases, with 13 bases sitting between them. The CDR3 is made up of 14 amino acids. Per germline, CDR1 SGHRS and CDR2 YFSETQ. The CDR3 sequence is CASSFRGREETQYF. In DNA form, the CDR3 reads TGCGCCAGCAGCTTCCGTGGAAGAGAGGAGACCCAGTACTTC.

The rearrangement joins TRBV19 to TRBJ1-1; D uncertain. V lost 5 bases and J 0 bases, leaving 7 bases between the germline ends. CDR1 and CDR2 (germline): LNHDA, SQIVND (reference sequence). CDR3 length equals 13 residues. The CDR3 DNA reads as TGTGCCAGTAGTTTACAGATGAACACTGAAGCTTTCTTT. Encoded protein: CASSLQMNTEAFF.

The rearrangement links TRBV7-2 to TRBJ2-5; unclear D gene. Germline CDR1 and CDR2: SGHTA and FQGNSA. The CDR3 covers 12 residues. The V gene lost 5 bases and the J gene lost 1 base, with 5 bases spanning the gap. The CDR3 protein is CASSRPQETQYF. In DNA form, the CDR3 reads TGTGCCAGCAGCCGCCCCCAAGAGACCCAGTACTTC.

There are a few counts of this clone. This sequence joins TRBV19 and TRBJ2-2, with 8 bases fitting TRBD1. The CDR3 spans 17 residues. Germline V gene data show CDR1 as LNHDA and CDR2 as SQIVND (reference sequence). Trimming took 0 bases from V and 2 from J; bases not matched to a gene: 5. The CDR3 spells CASSIERTGLNTGELFF. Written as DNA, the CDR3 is TGTGCCAGTAGTATAGAGAGGACAGGGCTTAACACCGGGGAGCTGTTTTTT.

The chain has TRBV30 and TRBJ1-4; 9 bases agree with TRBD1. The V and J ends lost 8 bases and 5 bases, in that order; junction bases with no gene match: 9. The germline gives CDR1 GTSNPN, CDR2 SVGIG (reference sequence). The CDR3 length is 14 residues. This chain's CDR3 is CARTTGTGNEKLFF. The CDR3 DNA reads TGTGCCCGGACGACCGGGACAGGGAATGAAAAACTGTTTTTT.

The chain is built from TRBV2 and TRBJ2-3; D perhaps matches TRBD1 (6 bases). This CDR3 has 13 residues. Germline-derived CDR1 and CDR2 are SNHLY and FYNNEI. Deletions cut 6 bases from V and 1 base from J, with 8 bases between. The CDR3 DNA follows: TGTGCCAGCAGGGACAGCGGCACAGATACGCAGTATTTT. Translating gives CASRDSGTDTQYF.

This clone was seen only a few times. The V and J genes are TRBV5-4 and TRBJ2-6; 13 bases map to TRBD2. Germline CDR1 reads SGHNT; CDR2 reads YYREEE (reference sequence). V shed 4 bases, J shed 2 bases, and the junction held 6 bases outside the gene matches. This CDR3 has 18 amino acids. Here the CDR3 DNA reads TGTGCCAGCAGCGACGGGACTAGCGGGACCCCTGGGGCCAACGTCCTGACTTTC. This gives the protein CASSDGTSGTPGANVLTF.

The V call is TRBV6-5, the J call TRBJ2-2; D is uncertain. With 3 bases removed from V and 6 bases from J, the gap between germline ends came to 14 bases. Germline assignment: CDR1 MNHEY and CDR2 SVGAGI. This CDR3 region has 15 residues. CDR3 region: CASSYEYRNPGELFF. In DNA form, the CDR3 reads TGTGCCAGCAGTTATGAATATCGGAATCCCGGGGAGCTGTTTTTT.

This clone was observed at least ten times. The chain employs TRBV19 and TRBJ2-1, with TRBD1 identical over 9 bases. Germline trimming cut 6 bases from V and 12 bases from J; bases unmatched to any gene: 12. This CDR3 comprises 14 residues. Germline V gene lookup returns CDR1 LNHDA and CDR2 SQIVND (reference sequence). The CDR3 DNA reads TGTGCCAGTAGGAGCCCGGGACAGGGAATTGGGCAGTTCTTC. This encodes CASRSPGQGIGQFF.

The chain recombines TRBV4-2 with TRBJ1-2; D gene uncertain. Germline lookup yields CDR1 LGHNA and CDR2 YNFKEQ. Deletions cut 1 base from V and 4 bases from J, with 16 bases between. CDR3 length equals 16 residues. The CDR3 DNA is TGTGCCAGCAGCCAAGGGTCCCCCGGGATCAGCTATGGCTACACCTTC. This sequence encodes CASSQGSPGISYGYTF.

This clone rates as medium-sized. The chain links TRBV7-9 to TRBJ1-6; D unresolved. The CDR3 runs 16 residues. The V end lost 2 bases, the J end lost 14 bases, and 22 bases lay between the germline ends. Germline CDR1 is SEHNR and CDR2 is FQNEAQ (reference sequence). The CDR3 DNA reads TGTGCCAGCAGCTTATCGAGCGGCAGGCCAAAGGAGGCCCTCCACTTT. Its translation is CASSLSSGRPKEALHF. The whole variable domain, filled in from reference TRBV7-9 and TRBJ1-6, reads DTGVSQNPRHKITKRGQNVTFRCDPISEHNRLYWYRQTLGQGPEFLTYFQNEAQLEKSRLLSDRFSAERPKGSFSTLEIQRTEQGDSAMYLCASSLSSGRPKEALHFGNGTRLTVT.

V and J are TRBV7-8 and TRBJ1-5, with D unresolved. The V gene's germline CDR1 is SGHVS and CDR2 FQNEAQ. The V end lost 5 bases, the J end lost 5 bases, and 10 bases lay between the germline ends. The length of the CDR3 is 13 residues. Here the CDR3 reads CASSGSRDQPQHF. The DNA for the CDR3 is TGTGCCAGCAGCGGATCGAGGGATCAGCCCCAGCATTTT.